The T cell receptor (beta chain) described here comes from a study of blood T cell repertoires in COVID-19. Study context: The analysed material was cDNA or gDNA that came from T cells, B-cell-depleted T cells, or PBMCs.

Losses at the gene ends were 4 bases for V and 3 bases for J; bases not matched to a gene: 13. Germline V CDR1 and CDR2: SGHTA, FQGNSA. The CDR3 has 17 residues. Study processing details: Reference gene primer amplification yielded estimated nucleated cell counts. Repertoires were generated with immunoSEQ multiplex PCR, while TCRdb's copy carries only in-frame clones and drops some. The V and J calls and clone size come from that table; D and trimming were worked out from the DNA. Among a few hundred thousand clones listed, 75% to 85% were seen once. Cohort placement rested on clinical history that participants reported themselves.

The receptor was isolated from a man aged 40-49 years who had recovered from COVID-19. This chain links TRBV7-2 with TRBJ1-1, with 8 bases that match TRBD1. What was sequenced was PBMCs or T cells enriched from blood (not recorded which). The DNA for the CDR3 is TGTGCCAGCAGCTCCTCCCGACAGGGGAGGCCTTACACTGAAGCTTTCTTT. It specifies CASSSSRQGRPYTEAFF.